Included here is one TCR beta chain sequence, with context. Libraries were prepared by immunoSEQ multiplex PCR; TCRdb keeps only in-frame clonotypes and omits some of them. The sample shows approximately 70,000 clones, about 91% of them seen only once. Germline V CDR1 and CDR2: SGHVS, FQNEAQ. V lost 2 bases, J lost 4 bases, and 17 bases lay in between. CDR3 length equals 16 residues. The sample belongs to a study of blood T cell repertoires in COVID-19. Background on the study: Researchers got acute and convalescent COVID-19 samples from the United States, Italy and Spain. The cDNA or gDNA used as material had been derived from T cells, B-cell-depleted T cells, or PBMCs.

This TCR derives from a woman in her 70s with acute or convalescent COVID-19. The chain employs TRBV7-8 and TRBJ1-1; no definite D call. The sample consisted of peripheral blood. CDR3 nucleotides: TGTGCCAGCAGCTTAAACGTCCTTTGGAGGCGCACTGAAGCTTTCTTT. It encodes CASSLNVLWRRTEAFF.